The clone carrying this T cell receptor beta chain showed up just a few times. What it binds is not known. The germline CDR1 and CDR2 sequences are KGHSH and LQKENI. The V gene lost 2 bases and the J gene lost 5 bases, with 7 bases spanning the gap. The CDR3 runs 12 residues. Treatment indicated: randomized to nivolumab then ipilimumab (arm A) or the reverse (arm B). The entry originates in a study of sequential checkpoint blockade in melanoma. Study at large: Maintenance nivolumab came after either treatment sequence.

Study results and caveats: Tumor T-cell fraction and clonality correlated with PD-L1 and CD8+ counts.

This table comes from immunoSEQ multiplex PCR, and its TCRdb copy is limited to in-frame clones, with some not included. Of some 6,100 clones in the sample, 25% to 30% were seen once. The chain links TRBV18 to TRBJ2-7; D not certain. This sequence originates from a human donor with melanoma. The sample in question was tumor tissue (inferred from file names), obtained from a patient given nivolumab and ipilimumab in sequence. The CDR3 region is CASSPSENEQYF. CDR3 DNA sequence: TGTGCCAGCTCACCAAGCGAGAACGAGCAGTACTTC. The variable domain in full, with the rest retrieved from reference TRBV18 and TRBJ2-7, is NAGVMQNPRHLVRRRGQEARLRCSPMKGHSHVYWYRQLPEEGLKFMVYLQKENIIDESGMPKERFSAEFPKEGPSILRIQQVVRGDSAAYFCASSPSENEQYFGPGTRLTVT.